A single sample gave rise to the 27 T cell receptor beta chains below, sequenced in a study of CD8 T cells in Susac syndrome. Random hexamers primed reverse transcription of roughly 0.5 to 1 ug RNA. TCRdb re-derived calls from the immunoSEQ multiplex PCR reads in MiXCR, one entry per CDR3 protein. The sample shows approximately 230,000 distinct CDR3 sequences, approximately 92% of them seen only once. Sequencing was carried out using CD4+ T cells from PBMCs. The receptor set was obtained from a human donor with multiple sclerosis.

This clonotype was seen only a few times. CDR3 sequence: CASSQGAGGNTEAFF. The CDR3 region has the DNA TGTGCCAGCAGCCAAGGCGCGGGCGGGAACACTGAAGCTTTCTTT. This rearrangement joins TRBV3-1 to TRBJ1-1; D ambiguous. The CDR3 is 15 amino acids. V was shortened by 1 base and J by 1 base, with 10 bases between the two germline ends. In germline, CDR1 is LGHDT, CDR2 YNNKEL (reference sequence).

The V call is TRBV12-3 or TRBV12-4, the J call TRBJ2-5; D possibly corresponds to TRBD2 (6 bases). Trimming stripped 7 bases from V and 0 bases from J, with 9 bases between. The CDR3 has 13 residues. The DNA for the CDR3 is TGTGCCAGCAACCGGGACTACCAAGAGACCCAGTACTTC. Translation gives CASNRDYQETQYF.

The chain links TRBV5-1 to TRBJ2-3; no clear D. Germline CDR1 SGHRS, CDR2 YFSETQ. V was shortened by 0 bases and J by 2 bases, with 7 bases between the two germline ends. The length of the CDR3 is 14 residues. The CDR3 bases are TGCGCCAGCAGCTTGGTTGATTTCACAGATACGCAGTATTTT. Translation: CASSLVDFTDTQYF.

This clonotype was seen only once. The chain is built from TRBV5-1 and TRBJ1-2, with a weak D call TRBD1 (5 bases). Germline values: CDR1 SGHRS, CDR2 YFSETQ. This CDR3 contains 14 residues. The germline V and J ends were trimmed by 0 bases and 0 bases, with 6 bases remaining between them. The CDR3 DNA reads as TGCGCCAGCAGCTTGGGGACATCTAACTATGGCTACACCTTC. Translated: CASSLGTSNYGYTF.

The gene calls are TRBV20-1 and TRBJ2-3, with D unresolved. The CDR3 contains 12 residues. Trimming removed 3 bases at V and 5 bases at J, with 9 bases between. Germline V gene lookup returns CDR1 DFQATT and CDR2 SNEGSKA (reference sequence). Here the CDR3 DNA reads TGCAGTGCTAGGTCCAGCGAAGATACGCAGTATTTT. It translates to CSARSSEDTQYF.

The rearrangement joins TRBV4-1 to TRBJ1-5; possibly TRBD1 for D (5 bases). This CDR3 is built from 16 residues. Germline CDR1 is MGHRA and CDR2 is YSYEKL. With 6 bases removed from V and 1 base from J, the gap between germline ends came to 16 bases. In DNA, the CDR3 is TGCGCCAGCAGGCCCCTTGACGGGGGAAGCAATCAGCCCCAGCATTTT. Protein: CASRPLDGGSNQPQHF.

The rearrangement joins TRBV6-4 to TRBJ2-3; 9 bases line up with TRBD2. CDR3 size: 16 residues. With V trimmed by 6 bases and J by 6 bases, 13 bases remained unmatched. Germline assignment: CDR1 MRHNA and CDR2 SNTAGT. CDR3 amino acids: CASSRSAAGGLDTQYF. The CDR3 DNA sequence: TGTGCCAGCAGCCGGTCGGCGGCGGGGGGGCTGGATACGCAGTATTTT.

The chain links TRBV19 to TRBJ1-2, with TRBD1 as a possible D gene (5 bases). Germline CDR1 and CDR2: LNHDA and SQIVND (reference sequence). Trimming cost V 6 bases and J 8 bases, with 16 bases left between them. The CDR3 covers 13 residues. In DNA, the CDR3 is TGTGCCAGTAGCTTCAGGGACCTCTTGGGCTACACCTTC. This translates into CASSFRDLLGYTF.

The chain couples TRBV29-1 to TRBJ2-7, with no clear D. The CDR3 loop spans 13 amino acids. V lost 5 bases to trimming and J lost 0 bases, with 11 bases between them. Germline V gives CDR1 SQVTM, CDR2 ANQGSEA. The DNA for the CDR3 is TGCAGCGTTCTGCCAGATCACTCCTACGAGCAGTACTTC. Protein: CSVLPDHSYEQYF.

The rearrangement joins TRBV30 to TRBJ2-5; a weak D match, TRBD2 (6 bases). The germline CDR1 and CDR2 sequences are GTSNPN and SVGIG (reference sequence). Trimming took off 2 bases at V and 3 bases at J, with 10 bases between the two ends. The CDR3 loop spans 13 amino acids. CDR3 DNA sequence: TGTGCCTGGAGTTCGGGACTTAAAGAGACCCAGTACTTC. Residues: CAWSSGLKETQYF. Drawing the rest from reference TRBV30 and TRBJ2-5, the complete variable domain is SQTIHQWPATLVQPVGSPLSLECTVEGTSNPNLYWYRQAAGRGLQLLFYSVGIGQISSEVPQNLSASRPQDRQFILSSKKLLLSDSGFYLCAWSSGLKETQYFGPGTRLLVL.

The chain joins TRBV30 to TRBJ2-1, with 12 bases lining up with TRBD1. CDR3 size: 14 residues. Per the germline V gene, CDR1 is GTSNPN and CDR2 is SVGIG (reference sequence). After removal of 1 base from V and 10 bases from J, the junction contained 5 bases not matched to a gene. The CDR3 protein is CAWSGGQGAREQFF. Here the CDR3 DNA reads TGTGCCTGGAGTGGGGGACAGGGGGCGAGGGAGCAGTTCTTC.

This chain connects TRBV19 to TRBJ2-1, with TRBD2 identical over 13 bases. Germline-derived CDR1 and CDR2 are LNHDA and SQIVND (reference sequence). This CDR3 has 15 amino acids. Trimming cost V 6 bases and J 7 bases; bases outside gene matches: 6. The CDR3 DNA reads as TGTGCCAGTAGGCGGACTAGCGGGAGTAGGAATGAGCAGTTCTTC. This sequence encodes CASRRTSGSRNEQFF.

The CDR3 here is CASSKTGVAGELFF. DNA for the CDR3: TGTGCCAGCAGTAAGACAGGGGTAGCCGGGGAGCTGTTTTTT. The chain combines TRBV6-5 with TRBJ2-2; 8 bases line up with TRBD1. The CDR3 spans 14 residues. Germline V CDR1 and CDR2: MNHEY, SVGAGI. With 5 bases clipped from V and 6 bases from J, the junction kept 5 bases outside the gene matches.

V usage is TRBV4-1 and J usage is TRBJ1-2; 7 bases map to TRBD1. The CDR3 covers 15 residues. Losses at the gene ends were 0 bases for V and 2 bases for J; bases not matched to a gene: 3. The V gene's germline CDR1 is MGHRA and CDR2 YSYEKL. CDR3 bases: TGCGCCAGCAGCCAAGATCGGGACAGAAACTATGGCTACACCTTC. Translating it yields CASSQDRDRNYGYTF.

In DNA form, the CDR3 reads TGCAGCGTTGGTGGCTACACCTTC. As protein: CSVGGYTF. This chain links TRBV29-1 with TRBJ1-2; D is ambiguous. Germline values: CDR1 SQVTM, CDR2 ANQGSEA. Trimming shortened V by 4 bases and J by 7 bases, and 1 base separated the two germline ends. The CDR3 length is 8 residues.

V gene TRBV28 combines with J gene TRBJ2-5; the D is unclear. CDR3 length: 15 residues. CDR1 and CDR2 (germline): MDHEN, SYDVKM. Trimming shortened V by 4 bases and J by 5 bases, and 17 bases separated the two germline ends. CDR3 DNA: TGTGCCAGCAGTTGGGCCTCGCGTGGGGTGGAGACCCAGTACTTC. Its translation: CASSWASRGVETQYF.

The chain employs TRBV10-3 and TRBJ2-5; D gene uncertain. The CDR3 consists of 13 residues. V was clipped by 3 bases and J by 5 bases, with 10 bases between them. Germline V gene lookup returns CDR1 ENHRY and CDR2 SYGVKD. Written as DNA, the CDR3 is TGTGCCATCAGTGAAGTACTGGGGGAGACCCAGTACTTC. Amino acids: CAISEVLGETQYF.

The chain employs TRBV12-3 or TRBV12-4 and TRBJ2-1; no reliable D call. V was clipped by 6 bases and J by 9 bases, with 12 bases between them. This CDR3 is 12 amino acids long. CDR3 bases: TGTGCCAGCAGCGCGGCGACGGGTGAGCAGTTCTTC. It yields the protein CASSAATGEQFF.

This rearrangement joins TRBV29-1 to TRBJ1-4, with D possibly TRBD1 on 5 matching bases. The germline gives CDR1 SQVTM, CDR2 ANQGSEA. V shed 5 bases and J shed 10 bases, with 20 bases lying between them. The CDR3 is made up of 14 amino acids. The CDR3 spells CSVFLTGGRGKLFF. As DNA, the CDR3 is TGCAGCGTTTTTCTGACGGGAGGGAGGGGAAAACTGTTTTTT.

The chain is built from TRBV7-3 and TRBJ2-1; 11 nucleotides match TRBD2. This CDR3 contains 16 residues. With V trimmed by 4 bases and J by 4 bases, 6 bases remained unmatched. CDR1 SGHTA and CDR2 FQGTGA come from the germline V gene. The CDR3 is CASSYSGTSGYNEQFF. The CDR3 DNA follows: TGTGCCAGCAGCTACTCCGGGACTAGCGGTTACAATGAGCAGTTCTTC. The complete variable domain, with remaining parts taken from reference TRBV7-3 and TRBJ2-1, reads GAGVSQTPSNKVTEKGKYVELRCDPISGHTALYWYRQSLGQGPEFLIYFQGTGAADDSGLPNDRFFAVRPEGSVSTLKIQRTERGDSAVYLCASSYSGTSGYNEQFFGPGTRLTVL.

The chain uses TRBV6-6 and TRBJ2-5; D gene ambiguous. CDR3 length: 16 residues. Deletions cut 0 bases from V and 2 bases from J, with 13 bases between. Per germline, CDR1 MNHNY and CDR2 SVGAGI (reference sequence). CDR3 nucleotides: TGTGCCAGCAGTTACTCTCTGCGTAAGAGTCAAGAGACCCAGTACTTC. It translates to CASSYSLRKSQETQYF.

This chain links TRBV10-3 with TRBJ1-2; D remains ambiguous. The CDR3 contains 11 residues. Germline V lookup: CDR1 ENHRY, CDR2 SYGVKD. V was cut by 3 bases and J by 8 bases, with 7 bases left in between. CDR3 amino acids: CAISEALGYTF. The CDR3 nucleotides read TGTGCCATCAGTGAAGCCCTGGGCTACACCTTC.

The V call is TRBV30, the J call TRBJ1-4, with D unclear. V lost 1 base to trimming and J lost 8 bases, with 17 bases between them. The CDR3 length is 15 residues. Germline CDR1 GTSNPN, CDR2 SVGIG (reference sequence). For the CDR3, the DNA is TGTGCCTGGAGTGAAGGTTTGGGTATGGGAGAAAAACTGTTTTTT. It codes for CAWSEGLGMGEKLFF.

The CDR3 DNA reads TGTGCCAGCAGCTCGGGGCCTCAACCTAGGGCTGAGCAGTTCTTC. This codes for CASSSGPQPRAEQFF. The genes are TRBV7-2 and TRBJ2-1; the D call may be TRBD1 or TRBD2 (5 bases each). This CDR3 has 15 residues. The ends were cut back, 4 bases at V and 9 bases at J, with 19 bases in the middle. Germline lookup yields CDR1 SGHTA and CDR2 FQGNSA.

The gene calls are TRBV7-9 and TRBJ2-2; 10 nucleotides match TRBD1. This CDR3 has 16 residues. With 3 bases clipped from V and 5 bases from J, the junction kept 6 bases outside the gene matches. Germline V lookup: CDR1 SEHNR, CDR2 FQNEAQ (reference sequence). This CDR3 reads CASSFSTGGLTGELFF. CDR3 coding DNA: TGTGCCAGCAGCTTCTCGACAGGGGGCCTTACCGGGGAGCTGTTTTTT.

V is TRBV9 and J is TRBJ2-7; D is tentatively TRBD1 or TRBD2 (5 bases each). V lost 0 bases and J lost 1, with 11 bases in between. Germline values: CDR1 SGDLS, CDR2 YYNGEE. This CDR3 region has 15 residues. The CDR3 DNA is TGTGCCAGCAGCGTAGGACCGGGGCCATCCTACGAGCAGTACTTC. It codes for CASSVGPGPSYEQYF.

The genes are TRBV6-5 and TRBJ2-7; D unclear. This CDR3 has 11 amino acids. Looked up from germline, CDR1 is MNHEY and CDR2 is SVGAGI. Trimming removed 7 bases from V and 3 bases from J, with 7 bases in between. The CDR3 DNA reads TGTGCCAGCACCAGAGACTACGAGCAGTACTTC. It encodes CASTRDYEQYF.